This is a list of T cell receptor beta chains from one sample in a study of T cell responses to AZD1222 COVID-19 vaccine. Clones were read by immunoSEQ multiplex PCR, and TCRdb kept only the in-frame ones, dropping some. The sample lists about 84,000 clones, around 85% occurring once. The specimen was peripheral blood, collected 28 days after the second AZD1222 dose. The source of these receptors is an adult who received the AZD1222 COVID-19 vaccine. Both conserved end residues are part of each CDR3. D genes are given only for firm matches. A clone size is listed for some rows: how often the clone was seen (once, few, many), or a class if it is expanded.

CDR3 length	D gene	V gene	J gene	clone size	CDR3 DNA	CDR3 protein
13	-	TRBV20-1	TRBJ2-3	-	TGCAGTGCTAGTAGTGGGCCACCAGATACGCAGTATTTT	CSASSGPPDTQYF
11	TRBD1	TRBV28	TRBJ2-7	few	TGTGCCAGCAGCCAGGCGGACAGGGAGTACTTC	CASSQADREYF
13	TRBD1	TRBV28	TRBJ2-7	-	TGTGCCAGCTTGGACAGGGCCACCTACGAGCAGTACTTC	CASLDRATYEQYF
16	-	TRBV11-1	TRBJ2-3	-	TGTGCCAGCACCCCCAACCGGGCAACTAGCACAGATACGCAGTATTTT	CASTPNRATSTDTQYF
15	-	TRBV9	TRBJ2-5	-	TGTGCCAGCAGCGTAAACCCTGGTAGAGGAGAGACCCAGTACTTC	CASSVNPGRGETQYF
13	TRBD2	TRBV11-3	TRBJ2-2	-	TGTGCCAGCAGCACCCAGCGGGGGGGGGAGCTGTTTTTT	CASSTQRGGELFF
14	-	TRBV18	TRBJ1-6	-	TGTGCCAGCTCACCGGGTTACAGGGAATCACCCCTCCACTTT	CASSPGYRESPLHF
14	-	TRBV7-2	TRBJ2-2	-	TGTGCCAGCAGCCAAGGGGCTAATACCGGGGAGCTGTTTTTT	CASSQGANTGELFF
13	-	TRBV10-1	TRBJ1-6	-	TGCGCCAGCACACCGGGGCTGGAATCACCCCTCCACTTT	CASTPGLESPLHF
14	TRBD2	TRBV19	TRBJ2-1	once	TGTGCCAGTAGTATCGTAGCGGGGGGCCATGAGCAGTTCTTC	CASSIVAGGHEQFF
16	-	TRBV27	TRBJ1-1	-	TGTGCCAGCAGTTTATGGGGGGACCTTGGACGCACTGAAGCTTTCTTT	CASSLWGDLGRTEAFF
14	-	TRBV21-1	TRBJ1-1	-	TGTGCCAGCAGCATCAAGAGACATCCATTTGAAGCTTTCTTT	CASSIKRHPFEAFF
14	-	TRBV28	TRBJ1-2	-	TGTGCCAGCACTTTTTTTGGGGAAGACTATGGCTACACCTTC	CASTFFGEDYGYTF